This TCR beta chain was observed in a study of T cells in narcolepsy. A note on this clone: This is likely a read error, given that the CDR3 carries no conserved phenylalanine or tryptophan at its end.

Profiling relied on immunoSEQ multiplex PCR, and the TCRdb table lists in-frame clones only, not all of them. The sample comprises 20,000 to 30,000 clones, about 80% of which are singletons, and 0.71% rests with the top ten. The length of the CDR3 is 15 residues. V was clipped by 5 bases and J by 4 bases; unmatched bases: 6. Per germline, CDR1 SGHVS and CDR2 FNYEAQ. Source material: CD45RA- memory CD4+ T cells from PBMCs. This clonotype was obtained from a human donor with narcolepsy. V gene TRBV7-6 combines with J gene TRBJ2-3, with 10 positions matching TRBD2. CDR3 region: CASSQSSGSPDTQYL. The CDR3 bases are TGTGCCAGCAGCCAGTCTAGCGGGAGCCCAGATACGCAGTATCTT.